This TCR beta chain was obtained from a study of cytomegalovirus exposure and HLA in healthy donors. This CDR3 has 13 amino acids. The trim removed 7 bases at V and 3 bases at J, leaving 4 bases unmatched. CDR1 and CDR2 (germline): SQVTM, ANQGSEA. Primers: 60 Vbeta forward and 13 Jbeta reverse. Method: immunoSEQ multiplex PCR; TCRdb's copy keeps in-frame clones and lacks some. The data contain nearly 110,000 clones, 65% to 85% of them singletons. Sequences were obtained from PBMCs. The chain recombines TRBV29-1 with TRBJ1-1, with 11 nucleotides matching TRBD1. The sequence was obtained from a male donor in good health and CMV-seropositive. The CDR3: CSARGQGDTEAFF. DNA for the CDR3: TGCAGCGCCCGGGGACAGGGGGACACTGAAGCTTTCTTT.